The present T cell receptor (beta chain) was sequenced within a study of OX40 agonist ivuxolimab in advanced cancers. Turning to the study itself: The dose-escalation cohort had hepatocellular carcinoma, melanoma, renal cell or head and neck cancer. Prior anti-PD-1, anti-PD-L1 or anti-CTLA-4 therapy was allowed; 35% to 40% had some.

The data were produced by immunoSEQ multiplex PCR, yet TCRdb's version contains in-frame clones alone and is incomplete. The profile shows 80,000 or so clones, 90% of them singletons. The CDR3 is made up of 12 amino acids. Trimming removed 3 bases at V and 5 bases at J, with 10 bases between. Per germline, CDR1 SQVTM and CDR2 ANQGSEA. A history of autoimmune disease or systemic immunosuppression excluded patients. The sequence came from an adult with an advanced solid tumor such as melanoma, head and neck, liver or kidney cancer. The V and J genes are TRBV29-1 and TRBJ2-5; possible D gene TRBD2, 6 bases. Sequencing was performed on CD4+ or CD8+ T cells sorted from blood, taken in a trial of the OX40 agonist ivuxolimab. The DNA for the CDR3 is TGCAGCGTTGACGGAGGGCTCGAGACCCAGTACTTC. This gives the protein CSVDGGLETQYF.